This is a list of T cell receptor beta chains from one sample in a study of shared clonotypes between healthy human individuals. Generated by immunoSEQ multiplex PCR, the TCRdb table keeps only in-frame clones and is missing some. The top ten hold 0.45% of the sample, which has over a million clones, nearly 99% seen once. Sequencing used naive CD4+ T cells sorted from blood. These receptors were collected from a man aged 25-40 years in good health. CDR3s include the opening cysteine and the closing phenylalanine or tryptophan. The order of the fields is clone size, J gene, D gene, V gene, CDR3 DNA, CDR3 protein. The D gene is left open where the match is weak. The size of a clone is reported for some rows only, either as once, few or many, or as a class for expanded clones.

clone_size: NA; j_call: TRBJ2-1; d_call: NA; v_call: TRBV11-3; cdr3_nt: TGTGCCAGCAGCCATGGGACGGATTACAATGAGCAGTTCTTC; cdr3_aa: CASSHGTDYNEQFF
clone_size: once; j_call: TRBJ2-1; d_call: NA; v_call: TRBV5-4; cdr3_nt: TGTGCCAGCAGCGACCTCGGAACAGGATGGAACAATGAGCAGTTCTTC; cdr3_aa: CASSDLGTGWNNEQFF
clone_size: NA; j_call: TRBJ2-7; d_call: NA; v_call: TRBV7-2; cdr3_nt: TGTGCCAGCAGCAGGGACCTTTCCTCCGAGCAGTACTTC; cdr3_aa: CASSRDLSSEQYF
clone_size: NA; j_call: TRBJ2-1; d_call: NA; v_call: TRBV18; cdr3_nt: TGTGCCAGCTCACCGGCGGGGAGCTCCTACAATGAGCAGTTCTTC; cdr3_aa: CASSPAGSSYNEQFF
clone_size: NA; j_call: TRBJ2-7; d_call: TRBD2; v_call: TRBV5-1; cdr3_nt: TGCGCCAGCAGCCCCACTAGCGGGAGCATAGAGCAGTACTTC; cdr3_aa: CASSPTSGSIEQYF
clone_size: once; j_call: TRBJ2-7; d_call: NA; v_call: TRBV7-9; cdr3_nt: TGTGCCAGCTCCCAAGGGGCGTACGAGCAGTACTTC; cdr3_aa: CASSQGAYEQYF
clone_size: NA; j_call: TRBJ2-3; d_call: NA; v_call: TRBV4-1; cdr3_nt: TGCGCCAGCAGCCAAGTCTTAACCACAGATACGCAGTATTTT; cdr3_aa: CASSQVLTTDTQYF
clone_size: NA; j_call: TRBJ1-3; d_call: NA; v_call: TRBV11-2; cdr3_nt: TGTGCCAGCAGCTGGAATTCGGGACTCGCCTCTGGAAACACCATATATTTT; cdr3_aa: CASSWNSGLASGNTIYF
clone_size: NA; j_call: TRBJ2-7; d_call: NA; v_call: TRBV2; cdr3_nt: TGTGCCAGCAGTGAAGGGCTAGCGAATATCTACGAGCAGTACTTC; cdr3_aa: CASSEGLANIYEQYF
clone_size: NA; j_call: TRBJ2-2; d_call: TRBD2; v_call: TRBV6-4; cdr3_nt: TGTGCCAGCAGTGCCACACTAGCGGGAAGCACCGGGGAGCTGTTTTTT; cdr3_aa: CASSATLAGSTGELFF
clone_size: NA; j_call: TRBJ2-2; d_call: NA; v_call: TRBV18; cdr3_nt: TGTGCCAGCTCACCGCATGGGGACACCGGGGAGCTGTTTTTT; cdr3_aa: CASSPHGDTGELFF
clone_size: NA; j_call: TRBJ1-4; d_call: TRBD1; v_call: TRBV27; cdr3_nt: TGTGCCAGCAGACGGACAGGGTCAGCTAATGAAAAACTGTTTTTT; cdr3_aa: CASRRTGSANEKLFF
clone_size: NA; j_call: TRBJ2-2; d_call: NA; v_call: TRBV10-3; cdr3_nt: TGTGCCATCAGCTCTGTGTATTCGGGCACCGGGGAGCTGTTTTTT; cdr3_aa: CAISSVYSGTGELFF
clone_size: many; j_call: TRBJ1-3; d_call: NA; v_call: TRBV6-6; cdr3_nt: TGTGCCAGCAGCCGGACAACCGGAAACACCATATATTTT; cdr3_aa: CASSRTTGNTIYF
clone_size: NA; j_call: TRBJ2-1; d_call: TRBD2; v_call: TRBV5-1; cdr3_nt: TGCGCCAGCAGCTTGGTGTCTAGCGGGAGGCCTAGGGAGCAGTTCTTC; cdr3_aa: CASSLVSSGRPREQFF
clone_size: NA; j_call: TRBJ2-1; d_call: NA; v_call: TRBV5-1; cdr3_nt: TGCGCCAGCAGAAGAGGGGGAGCGGCTAGCTCCTACAATGAGCAGTTCTTC; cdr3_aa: CASRRGGAASSYNEQFF
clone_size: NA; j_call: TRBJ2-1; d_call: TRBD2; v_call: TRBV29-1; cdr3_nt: TGCAGCGCGGGCGGGAGGCTTACGGACAATGAGCAGTTCTTC; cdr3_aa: CSAGGRLTDNEQFF
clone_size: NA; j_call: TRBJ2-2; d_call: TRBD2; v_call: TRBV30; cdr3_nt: TGTGCCTGGAATTGGCGGGAGATTGTCGGGGAGCTGTTTTTT; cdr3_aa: CAWNWREIVGELFF
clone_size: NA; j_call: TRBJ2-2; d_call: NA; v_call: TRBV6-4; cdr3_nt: TGTGCCAGCAGCCCAGTAGGGAGGCTGAACACCGGGGAGCTGTTTTTT; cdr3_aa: CASSPVGRLNTGELFF
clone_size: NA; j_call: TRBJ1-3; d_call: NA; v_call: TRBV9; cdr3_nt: TGTGCCAGCAGCCCCCAGGGGACTGGAAACACCATATATTTT; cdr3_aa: CASSPQGTGNTIYF
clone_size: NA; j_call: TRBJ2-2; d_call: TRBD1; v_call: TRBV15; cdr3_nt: TGTGCCACCAGCAGGGAGACAGGGGCGGCCGGGGAGCTGTTTTTT; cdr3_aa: CATSRETGAAGELFF
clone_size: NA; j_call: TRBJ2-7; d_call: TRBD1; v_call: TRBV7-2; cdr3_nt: TGTGCCAGCAGCGTAGACAGGGTTCTCTACGAGCAGTACTTC; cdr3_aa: CASSVDRVLYEQYF
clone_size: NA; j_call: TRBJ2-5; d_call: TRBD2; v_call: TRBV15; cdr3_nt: TGTGCCACCAGCATAAGGACTAGCGGGAGAGAGACCCAGTACTTC; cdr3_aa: CATSIRTSGRETQYF
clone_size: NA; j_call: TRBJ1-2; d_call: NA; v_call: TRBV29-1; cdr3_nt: TGCAGCGTCAATGCAGATTGGGGCAATGGCTACACCTTC; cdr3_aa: CSVNADWGNGYTF
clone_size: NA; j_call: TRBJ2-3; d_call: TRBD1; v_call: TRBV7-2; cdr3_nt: TGTGCCAGCAGACCCGGGACAGATTTTTCTAGCACAGATACGCAGTATTTT; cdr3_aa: CASRPGTDFSSTDTQYF
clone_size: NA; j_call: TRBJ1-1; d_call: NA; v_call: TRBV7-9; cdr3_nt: TGTGCCAGCAGCTTAGCTATTGGGACAAGAGCGAACACTGAAGCTTTCTTT; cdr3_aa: CASSLAIGTRANTEAFF
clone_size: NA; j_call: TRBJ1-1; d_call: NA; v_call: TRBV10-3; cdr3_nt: TGTGCCATCAGTGGTGTGGGCAGGGACACTGAAGCTTTCTTT; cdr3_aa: CAISGVGRDTEAFF
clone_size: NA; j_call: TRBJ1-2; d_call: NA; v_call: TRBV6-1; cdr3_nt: TGTGCCAGCAGTGAATTGACGGGAAACTATGGCTACACCTTC; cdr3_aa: CASSELTGNYGYTF
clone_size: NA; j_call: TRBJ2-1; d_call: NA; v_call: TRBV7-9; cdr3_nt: TGTGCCAGCGGCGGGCAGAGCGATGTGAATGAGCAGTTCTTC; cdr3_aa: CASGGQSDVNEQFF
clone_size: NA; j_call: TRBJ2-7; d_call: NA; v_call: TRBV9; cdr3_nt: TGTGCCAGCAGCGTAGGGTCAGGCCAGAGCGAGCAGTACTTC; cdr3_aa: CASSVGSGQSEQYF